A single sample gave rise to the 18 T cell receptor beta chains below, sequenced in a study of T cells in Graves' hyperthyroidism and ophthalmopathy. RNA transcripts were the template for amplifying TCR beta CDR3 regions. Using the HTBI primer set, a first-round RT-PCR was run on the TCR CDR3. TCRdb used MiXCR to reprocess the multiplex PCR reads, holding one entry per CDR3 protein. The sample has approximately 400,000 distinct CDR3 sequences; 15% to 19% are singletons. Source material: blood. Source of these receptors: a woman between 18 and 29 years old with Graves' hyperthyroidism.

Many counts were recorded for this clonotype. The CDR3: CARPAREGNQPQHF. CDR3 coding DNA: TGTGCCAGACCGGCGCGGGAAGGGAATCAGCCCCAGCATTTT. This chain connects TRBV9 to TRBJ1-5, with D unclear. The CDR3 spans 14 residues. Germline V CDR1 and CDR2: SGDLS, YYNGEE. Trimming pared 8 bases from V and 4 bases from J, leaving 16 bases between.

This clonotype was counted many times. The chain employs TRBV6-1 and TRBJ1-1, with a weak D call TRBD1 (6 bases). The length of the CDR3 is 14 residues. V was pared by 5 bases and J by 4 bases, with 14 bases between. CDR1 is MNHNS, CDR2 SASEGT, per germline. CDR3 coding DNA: TGTGCCAGCAGTTCAGGGGCGCATAGCACTGAAGCTTTCTTT. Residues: CASSSGAHSTEAFF.

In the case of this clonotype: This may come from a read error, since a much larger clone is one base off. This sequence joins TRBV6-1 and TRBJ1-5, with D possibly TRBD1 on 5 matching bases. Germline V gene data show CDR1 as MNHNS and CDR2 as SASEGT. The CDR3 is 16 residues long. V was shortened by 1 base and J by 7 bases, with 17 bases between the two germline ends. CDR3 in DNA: TGTGCCAGCAGTGAAGGAATGAGGGGCCATCGGCAGCCCCAGCATTTT. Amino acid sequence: CASSEGMRGHRQPQHF.

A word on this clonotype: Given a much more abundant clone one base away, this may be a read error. The CDR3 DNA is TGCAGTGCTGATGACTTTGAGGACACCGCGGCGTTTTTT. Protein sequence: CSADDFEDTAAFF. J is TRBJ1-4 and V is TRBV20-1, with D maybe TRBD1 (5 bases). The CDR3 runs to 13 residues. CDR1 and CDR2 (germline): DFQATT, SNEGSKA (reference sequence). V was pared by 5 bases and J by 16 bases, with 23 bases between.

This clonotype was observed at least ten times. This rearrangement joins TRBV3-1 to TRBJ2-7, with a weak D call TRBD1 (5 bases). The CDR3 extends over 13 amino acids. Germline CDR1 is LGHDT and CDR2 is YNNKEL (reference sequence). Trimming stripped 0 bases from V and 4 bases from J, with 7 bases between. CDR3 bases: TGTGCCAGCAGCCAAGAGGCAGGGTACGAGCAGTACTTC. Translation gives CASSQEAGYEQYF.

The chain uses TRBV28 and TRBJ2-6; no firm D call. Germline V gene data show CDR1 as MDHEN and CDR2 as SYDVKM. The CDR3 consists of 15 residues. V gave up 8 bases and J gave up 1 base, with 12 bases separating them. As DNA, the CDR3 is TGTGCCAGCTGTTGGGAAGGATCTGGGGCCAACGTCCTGACTTTC. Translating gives CASCWEGSGANVLTF.

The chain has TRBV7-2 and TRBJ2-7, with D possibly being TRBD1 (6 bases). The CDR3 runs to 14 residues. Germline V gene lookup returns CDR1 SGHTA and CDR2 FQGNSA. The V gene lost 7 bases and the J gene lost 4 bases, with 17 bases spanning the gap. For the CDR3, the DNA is TGTGCCAGCACCACTGTGGGGGCTCAGTACGAGCAGTACTTC. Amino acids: CASTTVGAQYEQYF.

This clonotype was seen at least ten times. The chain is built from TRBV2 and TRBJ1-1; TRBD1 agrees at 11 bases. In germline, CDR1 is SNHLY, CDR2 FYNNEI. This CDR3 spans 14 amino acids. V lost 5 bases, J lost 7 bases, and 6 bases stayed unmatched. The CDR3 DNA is TGTGCCAGCAGTCCGGACAGGGGGCCTATTGAAGCTTTCTTT. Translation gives CASSPDRGPIEAFF.

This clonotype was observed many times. The CDR3: CASSSSGTGYYEQYF. The CDR3 nucleotides read TGTGCCAGCAGCTCCTCCGGGACTGGATACTACGAGCAGTACTTC. The genes are TRBV11-2 and TRBJ2-7; TRBD2 might be the D (6 bases). Germline V CDR1 and CDR2: SGHAT, FQNNGV. The CDR3 is 15 residues long. With 4 bases removed from V and 3 bases from J, the gap between germline ends came to 16 bases.

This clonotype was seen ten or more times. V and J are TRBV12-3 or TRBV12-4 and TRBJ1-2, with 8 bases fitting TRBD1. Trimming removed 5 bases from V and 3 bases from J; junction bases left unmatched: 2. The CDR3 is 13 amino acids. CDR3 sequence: CASSQQGDYGYTF. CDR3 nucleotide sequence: TGTGCCAGCAGTCAACAGGGGGACTATGGCTACACCTTC.

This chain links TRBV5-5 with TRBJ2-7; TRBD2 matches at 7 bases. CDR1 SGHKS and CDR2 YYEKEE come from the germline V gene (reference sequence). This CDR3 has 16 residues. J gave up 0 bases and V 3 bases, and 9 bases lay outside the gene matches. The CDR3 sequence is CASSSGAGVVSYEQYF. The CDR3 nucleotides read TGTGCCAGCAGCTCGGGTGCGGGAGTGGTCTCCTACGAGCAGTACTTC. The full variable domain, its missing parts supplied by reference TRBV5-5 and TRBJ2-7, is DAGVTQSPTHLIKTRGQQVTLRCSPISGHKSVSWYQQVLGQGPQFIFQYYEKEERGRGNFPDRFSARQFPNYSSELNVNALLLGDSALYLCASSSGAGVVSYEQYFGPGTRLTVT.

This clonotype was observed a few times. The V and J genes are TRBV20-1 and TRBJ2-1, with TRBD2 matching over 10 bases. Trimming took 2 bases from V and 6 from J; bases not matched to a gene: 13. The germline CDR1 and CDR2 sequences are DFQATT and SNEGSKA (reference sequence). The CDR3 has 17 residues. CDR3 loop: CSARRLAGVSEGNEQFF. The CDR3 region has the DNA TGCAGTGCTAGACGGCTAGCGGGAGTTTCTGAGGGCAATGAGCAGTTCTTC.

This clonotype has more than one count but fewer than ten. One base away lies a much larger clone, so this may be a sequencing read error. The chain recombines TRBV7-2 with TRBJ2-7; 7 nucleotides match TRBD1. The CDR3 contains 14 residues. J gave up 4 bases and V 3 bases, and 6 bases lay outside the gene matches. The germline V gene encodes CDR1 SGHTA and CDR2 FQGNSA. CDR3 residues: CASSFATGQYEQYF. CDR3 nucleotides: TGTGCCAGCAGCTTTGCGACAGGGCAGTACGAGCAGTACTTC.

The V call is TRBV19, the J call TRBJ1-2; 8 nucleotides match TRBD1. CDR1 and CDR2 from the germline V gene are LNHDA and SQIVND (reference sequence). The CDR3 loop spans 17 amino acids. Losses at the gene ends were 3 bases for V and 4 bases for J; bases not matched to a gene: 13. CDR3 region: CASSILDRDGLLYGYTF. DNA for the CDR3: TGTGCCAGTAGTATTCTGGACAGGGACGGACTACTCTATGGCTACACCTTC.

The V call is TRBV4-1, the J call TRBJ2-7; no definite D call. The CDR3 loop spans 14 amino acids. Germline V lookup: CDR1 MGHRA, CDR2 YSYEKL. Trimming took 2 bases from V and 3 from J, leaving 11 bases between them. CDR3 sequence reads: CASSQSGRIYEQYF. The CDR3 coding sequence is TGCGCCAGCAGCCAATCTGGACGGATCTACGAGCAGTACTTC.

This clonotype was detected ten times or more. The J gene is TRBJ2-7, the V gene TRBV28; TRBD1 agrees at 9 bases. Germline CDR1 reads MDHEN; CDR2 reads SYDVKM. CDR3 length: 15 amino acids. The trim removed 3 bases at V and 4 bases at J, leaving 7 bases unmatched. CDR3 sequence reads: CASSLSQGAGYEQYF. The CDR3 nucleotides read TGTGCCAGCAGTTTGTCACAGGGGGCTGGGTACGAGCAGTACTTC.

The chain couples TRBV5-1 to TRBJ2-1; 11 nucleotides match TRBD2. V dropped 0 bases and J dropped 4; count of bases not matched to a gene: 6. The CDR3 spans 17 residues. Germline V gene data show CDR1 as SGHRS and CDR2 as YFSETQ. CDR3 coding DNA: TGCGCCAGCAGCTTGGAAGCTAGCGGGAGGTCTTACAATGAGCAGTTCTTC. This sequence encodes CASSLEASGRSYNEQFF. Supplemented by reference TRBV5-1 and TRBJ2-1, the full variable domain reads KAGVTQTPRYLIKTRGQQVTLSCSPISGHRSVSWYQQTPGQGLQFLFEYFSETQRNKGNFPGRFSGRQFSNSRSEMNVSTLELGDSALYLCASSLEASGRSYNEQFFGPGTRLTVL.

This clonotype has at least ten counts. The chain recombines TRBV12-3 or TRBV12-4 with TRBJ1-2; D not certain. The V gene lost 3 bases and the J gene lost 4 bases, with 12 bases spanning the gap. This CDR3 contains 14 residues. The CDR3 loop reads CASSFSLGGYGYTF. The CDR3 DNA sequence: TGTGCCAGCAGTTTTTCACTCGGCGGCTATGGCTACACCTTC.